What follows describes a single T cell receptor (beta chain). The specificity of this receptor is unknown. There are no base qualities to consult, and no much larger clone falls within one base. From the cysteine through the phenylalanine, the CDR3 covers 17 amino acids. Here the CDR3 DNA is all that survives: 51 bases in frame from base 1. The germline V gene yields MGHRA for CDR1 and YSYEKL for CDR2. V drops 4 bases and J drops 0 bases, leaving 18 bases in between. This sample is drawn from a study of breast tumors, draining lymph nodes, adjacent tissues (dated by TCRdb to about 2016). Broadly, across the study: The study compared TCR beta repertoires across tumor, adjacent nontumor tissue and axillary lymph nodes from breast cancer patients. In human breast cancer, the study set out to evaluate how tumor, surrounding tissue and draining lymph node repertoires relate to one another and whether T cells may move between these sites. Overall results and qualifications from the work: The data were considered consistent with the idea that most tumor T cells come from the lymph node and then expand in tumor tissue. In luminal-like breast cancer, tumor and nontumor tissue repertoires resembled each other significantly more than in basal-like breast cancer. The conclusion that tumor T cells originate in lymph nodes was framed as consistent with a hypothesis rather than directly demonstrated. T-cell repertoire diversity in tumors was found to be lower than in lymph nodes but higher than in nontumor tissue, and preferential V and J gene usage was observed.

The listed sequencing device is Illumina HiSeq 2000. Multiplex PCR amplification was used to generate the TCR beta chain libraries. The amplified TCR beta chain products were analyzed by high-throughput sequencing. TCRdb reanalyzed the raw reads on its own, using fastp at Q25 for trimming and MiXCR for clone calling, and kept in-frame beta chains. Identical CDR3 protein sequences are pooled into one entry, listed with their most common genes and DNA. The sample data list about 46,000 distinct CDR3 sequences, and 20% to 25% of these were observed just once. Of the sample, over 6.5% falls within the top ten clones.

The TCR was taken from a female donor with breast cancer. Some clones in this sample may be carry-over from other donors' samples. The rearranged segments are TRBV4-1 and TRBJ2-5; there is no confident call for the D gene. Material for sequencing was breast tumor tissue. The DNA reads TGCGCCAGCAGCCTACATGAGGCCGGAGCGTACCAAGAGACCCAGTACTTC. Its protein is CASSLHEAGAYQETQYF.